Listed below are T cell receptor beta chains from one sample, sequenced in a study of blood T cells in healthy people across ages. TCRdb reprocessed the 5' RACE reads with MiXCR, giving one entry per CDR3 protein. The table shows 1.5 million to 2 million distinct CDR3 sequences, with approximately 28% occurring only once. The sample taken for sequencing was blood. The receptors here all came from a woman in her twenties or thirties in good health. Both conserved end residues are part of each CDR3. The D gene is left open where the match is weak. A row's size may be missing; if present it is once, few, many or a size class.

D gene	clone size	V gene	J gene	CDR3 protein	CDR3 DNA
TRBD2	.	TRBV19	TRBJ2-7	CASSIHLSGTSGSREQYF	TGTGCCAGTAGTATTCATCTATCCGGGACTAGCGGGAGTCGTGAGCAGTACTTC
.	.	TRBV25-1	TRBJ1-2	CASSELGSNGYTF	TGTGCCAGCAGTGAATTGGGAAGTAATGGCTACACCTTC
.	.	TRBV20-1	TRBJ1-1	CSAHTPDTEAFF	TGCAGTGCCCACACCCCGGACACTGAAGCTTTCTTT
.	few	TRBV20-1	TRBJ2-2	CSAQDWGTGELFF	TGCAGTGCCCAAGACTGGGGGACCGGGGAGCTGTTTTTT
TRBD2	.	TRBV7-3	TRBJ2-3	CASSSIVTGGGTQYF	TGTGCCAGCAGCTCCATCGTTACGGGGGGAGGTACGCAGTATTTT
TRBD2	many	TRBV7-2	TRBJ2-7	CASSLSGRRTYEQYF	TGTGCCAGCAGCCTCAGCGGGAGGAGGACCTACGAGCAGTACTTC
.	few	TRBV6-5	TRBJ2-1	CASSYSKRGPSSYNEQFF	TGTGCCAGCAGTTACTCGAAACGGGGGCCCAGCTCCTACAATGAGCAGTTCTTC
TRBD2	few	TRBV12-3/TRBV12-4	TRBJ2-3	CASILTSVLTDTQYF	TGTGCCAGCATTTTGACTAGCGTGTTAACAGATACGCAGTATTTT
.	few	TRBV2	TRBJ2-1	CASSFPGLSSYNEQFF	TGTGCCAGCAGTTTCCCCGGACTGTCCTCATACAATGAGCAGTTCTTC
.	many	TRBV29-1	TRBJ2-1	CSVRTLNEQFF	TGCAGCGTTAGGACTCTCAATGAGCAGTTCTTC
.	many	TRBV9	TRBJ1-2	CASSHEPGGGYTF	TGTGCCAGCAGCCATGAACCCGGCGGGGGCTACACCTTC
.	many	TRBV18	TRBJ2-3	CASSPPSGSPDTQYF	TGTGCCAGCTCACCACCCTCGGGGTCCCCAGATACGCAGTATTTT
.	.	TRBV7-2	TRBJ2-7	CASSLVRARESEQYF	TGTGCCAGCAGCTTAGTGAGAGCTAGGGAGAGCGAGCAGTACTTC
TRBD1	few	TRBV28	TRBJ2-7	CASSPRTGNLYEQYF	TGTGCCAGCAGTCCAAGGACAGGGAACCTCTACGAGCAGTACTTC
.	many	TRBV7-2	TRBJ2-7	CASSPRSFAWVSRYEQYF	TGTGCCAGCAGTCCGAGGTCGTTTGCGTGGGTGTCCAGGTACGAGCAGTACTTC
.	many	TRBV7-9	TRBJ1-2	CASSLASVGTYGYTF	TGTGCCAGCAGCTTAGCGTCGGTGGGCACCTATGGCTACACCTTC
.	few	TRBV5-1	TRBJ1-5	CASSLEGVPNQPQHF	TGCGCCAGCAGCTTGGAGGGGGTCCCCAATCAGCCCCAGCATTTT
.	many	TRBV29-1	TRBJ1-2	CSVVPDGGPYGYTF	TGCAGCGTTGTCCCGGACGGTGGACCTTATGGCTACACCTTC
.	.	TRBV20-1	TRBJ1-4	CSAKDSATNEKLFF	TGCAGTGCCAAAGACAGTGCAACTAATGAAAAACTGTTTTTT
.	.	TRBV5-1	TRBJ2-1	CASSLTPGLEDSEQFF	TGCGCCAGCAGCCTCACGCCCGGACTGGAGGATTCCGAGCAGTTCTTC
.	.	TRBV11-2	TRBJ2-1	CASNLGSSYNEQFF	TGTGCCAGCAACTTAGGTAGTTCCTACAATGAGCAGTTCTTC
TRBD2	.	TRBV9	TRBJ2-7	CASSLLGLAEYEQYF	TGTGCCAGCAGCCTACTAGGACTAGCGGAGTACGAGCAGTACTTC
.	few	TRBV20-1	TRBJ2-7	CSASLADTAYDEQYF	TGCAGTGCTAGCCTGGCGGACACCGCCTACGACGAGCAGTACTTC
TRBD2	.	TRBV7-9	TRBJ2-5	CASIIAGYQETQYF	TGTGCCAGCATCATAGCGGGGTACCAAGAGACCCAGTACTTC
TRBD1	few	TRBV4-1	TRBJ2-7	CASRREGQGTYEQYF	TGCGCCAGCAGGAGGGAGGGACAGGGAACCTACGAGCAGTACTTC
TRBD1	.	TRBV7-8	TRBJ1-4	CAIRDRDNEKLFF	TGTGCCATCCGGGACAGGGATAATGAAAAACTGTTTTTT
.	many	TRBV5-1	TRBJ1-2	CASSSRSEYGYTF	TGCGCCAGCAGCTCCAGGTCAGAGTATGGCTACACCTTC
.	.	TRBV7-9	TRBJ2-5	CASRTRGSETQYF	TGTGCCAGCAGAACCAGGGGATCGGAGACCCAGTACTTC
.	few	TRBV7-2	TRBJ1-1	CASSLLGSKGTEAFF	TGTGCCAGCAGCTTATTGGGGTCGAAGGGCACTGAAGCTTTCTTT
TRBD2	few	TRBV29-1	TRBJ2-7	CSGRSGRTPYEQYF	TGCAGTGGTAGAAGCGGGAGGACCCCCTACGAGCAGTACTTC
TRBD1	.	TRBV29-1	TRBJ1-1	CSVQGIITEAFF	TGCAGCGTACAGGGGATTATCACTGAAGCTTTCTTT
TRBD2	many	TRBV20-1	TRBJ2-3	CSASMRETDTQYF	TGCAGTGCTAGTATGCGGGAGACAGATACGCAGTATTTT
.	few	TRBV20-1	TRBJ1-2	CSASTDAGIYGYTF	TGCAGTGCTAGTACTGATGCCGGGATCTATGGCTACACCTTC
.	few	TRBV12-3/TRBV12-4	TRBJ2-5	CANSTGTYGGETQYF	TGTGCCAACAGTACAGGGACTTATGGGGGGGAGACCCAGTACTTC
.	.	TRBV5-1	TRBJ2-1	CASSPGLSEGDNEQFF	TGCGCCAGCAGCCCCGGACTTTCCGAAGGGGACAATGAGCAGTTCTTC
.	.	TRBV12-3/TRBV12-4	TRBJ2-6	CASSLLRGAGANVLTF	TGTGCCAGCAGTTTACTGCGGGGAGCTGGGGCCAACGTCCTGACTTTC
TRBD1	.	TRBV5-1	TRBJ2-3	CASSLRGQGNPTQYF	TGCGCCAGCAGCTTGCGGGGACAGGGAAATCCTACGCAGTATTTT
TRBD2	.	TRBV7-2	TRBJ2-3	CASSRTGTSGGTTDTQYF	TGTGCCAGCAGCAGAACAGGGACTAGCGGGGGGACCACAGATACGCAGTATTTT
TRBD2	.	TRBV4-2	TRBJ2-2	CASSQEGTSGTGELFF	TGTGCCAGCAGCCAAGAAGGAACTAGCGGTACCGGGGAGCTGTTTTTT
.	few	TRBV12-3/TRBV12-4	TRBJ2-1	CASRISGGVSYNEQFF	TGTGCCAGCAGGATTAGCGGAGGGGTCTCCTACAATGAGCAGTTCTTC
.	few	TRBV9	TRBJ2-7	CASSAGGGTGYEQYF	TGTGCCAGCAGCGCGGGGGGCGGGACGGGGTACGAGCAGTACTTC